The 27 T cell receptor beta chains reported below all come from one sample, sequenced in a study of T cell repertoires in cytomegalovirus infection. TCRdb recomputed calls from the reads with MiXCR, one row per CDR3 protein. The sample yields 370,000 or so distinct CDR3 sequences, approximately 35% seen once. No antigens are known for them. Sequencing used cultured PBMCs, obtained from culture after CMV antigen stimulation. The origin of the receptors is a human donor in good health (CMV status not recorded). Some clones in this sample may be carry-over from other donors' samples.

The chain recombines TRBV19 with TRBJ1-5; TRBD1 matches 7 bases. The CDR3 runs to 13 residues. Germline CDR1 and CDR2: LNHDA and SQIVND (reference sequence). V dropped 5 bases and J dropped 6; count of bases not matched to a gene: 4. CDR3 sequence: CASSDDRVQPQHF. For the CDR3, the DNA is TGTGCCAGTAGTGATGACAGGGTTCAGCCCCAGCATTTT. The full variable domain, completed using reference TRBV19 and TRBJ1-5, is DGGITQSPKYLFRKEGQNVTLSCEQNLNHDAMYWYRQDPGQGLRLIYYSQIVNDFQKGDIAEGYSVSREKKESFPLTVTSAQKNPTAFYLCASSDDRVQPQHFGDGTRLSIL.

The chain combines TRBV4-1 with TRBJ1-5, with unresolved D. This CDR3 spans 16 amino acids. CDR1 is MGHRA, CDR2 YSYEKL, per germline. V was trimmed by 1 base and J by 0 bases, leaving 10 bases between them. CDR3 amino acids: CASSQGVGYSNQPQHF. DNA for the CDR3: TGCGCCAGCAGCCAAGGGGTCGGATATAGCAATCAGCCCCAGCATTTT.

The gene calls are TRBV11-2 and TRBJ2-3; D possibly corresponds to TRBD2 (7 bases). Deletions cut 3 bases from V and 4 bases from J, with 14 bases between. The CDR3 consists of 15 residues. Germline V CDR1 and CDR2: SGHAT, FQNNGV. This CDR3 reads CASSFWGGAPDTQYF. The CDR3 DNA sequence: TGTGCCAGCAGCTTTTGGGGGGGGGCGCCAGATACGCAGTATTTT.

The chain has TRBV29-1 and TRBJ2-2, with TRBD2 as a possible D gene (7 bases). Trimming shortened V by 7 bases and J by 2 bases, and 14 bases separated the two germline ends. The CDR3 has 14 amino acids. CDR1 is SQVTM, CDR2 ANQGSEA, per germline. CDR3 DNA: TGCAGCGCAGGGGAGGGGGACAACACCGGGGAGCTGTTTTTT. Translating it yields CSAGEGDNTGELFF.

The chain has TRBV7-9 and TRBJ2-3; D is unresolved. The V gene's germline CDR1 is SEHNR and CDR2 FQNEAQ (reference sequence). The V end lost 3 bases, the J end lost 6 bases, and 13 bases lay between the germline ends. The CDR3 has 14 amino acids. The CDR3 sequence: CASSFTQRRDTQYF. CDR3 in DNA: TGTGCCAGCAGCTTCACCCAACGCAGGGATACGCAGTATTTT.

The chain combines TRBV4-1 with TRBJ2-7; tentative D call: TRBD2 (6 bases). The CDR3 extends over 15 amino acids. Germline V gene lookup returns CDR1 MGHRA and CDR2 YSYEKL. Between the trimmed V and J ends, which lost 1 base and 4 bases, there was a span of 14 bases. The CDR3 DNA reads TGCGCCAGCAGCCAAGGGGAGGCAGGGTATTACGAGCAGTACGTC. This codes for CASSQGEAGYYEQYV.

This chain links TRBV7-9 with TRBJ2-5, with D perhaps matching TRBD2 (6 bases). CDR1 is SEHNR, CDR2 FQNEAQ, per germline (reference sequence). This CDR3 comprises 14 residues. Between the trimmed V and J ends, which lost 6 bases and 2 bases, there was a span of 13 bases. The CDR3 here is CASSRPGGQETQYF. The CDR3 DNA reads TGTGCCAGCAGTAGACCTGGAGGGCAAGAGACCCAGTACTTC.

The CDR3 spells CASSPPRGPNTEAFF. The CDR3 DNA reads as TGTGCCAGCTCACCCCCTCGGGGCCCGAACACTGAAGCTTTCTTT. The chain combines TRBV18 with TRBJ1-1; possible D gene TRBD1, 5 bases. The CDR3 is 15 residues long. V dropped 3 bases and J dropped 1 base, with 12 bases sitting between them. Germline assignment: CDR1 KGHSH and CDR2 LQKENI.

The sample holds many counts of this clonotype. V gene TRBV7-2 combines with J gene TRBJ1-5; TRBD1 matches at 8 bases. Germline V CDR1 and CDR2: SGHTA, FQGNSA. The CDR3 sequence is 15 residues long. Trimming removed 5 bases from V and 1 base from J; junction bases left unmatched: 4. CDR3 in amino acids: CASSLTGASNQPQHF. The CDR3 region has the DNA TGTGCCAGCAGCCTGACAGGGGCGAGCAATCAGCCCCAGCATTTT.

The J gene is TRBJ2-7, the V gene TRBV6-5, with D possibly matching TRBD2 (5 bases). The V and J ends lost 0 bases and 4 bases respectively, with 10 bases between them. The CDR3 is 14 residues long. Germline assignment: CDR1 MNHEY and CDR2 SVGAGI. For the CDR3, the DNA is TGTGCCAGCAGTTACTCTGCCAGAGGGTACGAGCAGTACGTC. This gives the protein CASSYSARGYEQYV.

In this sample, this clonotype turned up many times. DNA for the CDR3: TGTGCCAGCAGCTTAGTCCCGCGGGAGGGCTCCTACAATGAGCAGTTCTTC. It yields the protein CASSLVPREGSYNEQFF. The chain joins TRBV7-2 to TRBJ2-1; TRBD2 agrees at 9 bases. Germline assignment: CDR1 SGHTA and CDR2 FQGNSA. This CDR3 region has 17 residues. V dropped 1 base and J dropped 0; count of bases not matched to a gene: 4.

This clonotype has more than one count but fewer than ten. This sequence joins TRBV27 and TRBJ1-1; TRBD1 aligns across 11 bases. Trimming took 4 bases from V and 5 from J; bases not matched to a gene: 9. The germline V gene has CDR1 MNHEY and CDR2 SMNVEV (reference sequence). The CDR3 consists of 16 residues. In DNA, the CDR3 is TGTGCCAGCAGTTCCCGGACAGGGGGCCGACGGACTGAAGCTTTCTTT. It translates to CASSSRTGGRRTEAFF.

This clonotype was seen at least ten times. The chain recombines TRBV15 with TRBJ2-1, with D perhaps TRBD2 (6 bases). V dropped 0 bases and J dropped 0 bases, with 12 bases sitting between them. The CDR3 spans 17 residues. Germline CDR1 LNHNV, CDR2 YYDKDF (reference sequence). The CDR3 sequence: CATSRDGSTSSYNEQFF. The CDR3 DNA reads TGTGCCACCAGCAGAGACGGGAGTACGAGCTCCTACAATGAGCAGTTCTTC.

Here the CDR3 DNA reads TGTGCCAGCAGTTTCACTAGCGGGGAAGCCTACAATGAGCAGTTCTTC. This translates into CASSFTSGEAYNEQFF. J is TRBJ2-1 and V is TRBV12-3 or TRBV12-4; 10 nucleotides match TRBD2. Trimming cost V 3 bases and J 2 bases; bases outside gene matches: 4. This CDR3 comprises 16 residues.

The chain is built from TRBV20-1 and TRBJ2-1, with unresolved D. The CDR3 consists of 12 residues. Germline CDR1 DFQATT, CDR2 SNEGSKA (reference sequence). V was cut by 7 bases and J by 10 bases, with 17 bases left in between. The CDR3 spells CSETPRSREQFF. CDR3 DNA sequence: TGCAGTGAGACCCCCCGGAGCCGGGAGCAGTTCTTC.

This clonotype has a handful of counts. The rearrangement joins TRBV19 to TRBJ2-1, with D uncertain. V lost 2 bases and J lost 2, with 22 bases in between. CDR1 is LNHDA and CDR2 is SQIVND in the germline V gene (reference sequence). The CDR3 has 19 amino acids. CDR3 residues: CASSIRPGYEWKAYNEQFF. The DNA of the CDR3 is TGTGCCAGTAGTATACGCCCGGGCTACGAATGGAAGGCCTACAATGAGCAGTTCTTC.

In its sample, this clonotype was seen a few times. The chain joins TRBV6-2 or TRBV6-3 to TRBJ1-6; D not certain. The CDR3 sequence is 14 residues long. Trimming removed 7 bases from V and 6 bases from J, with 13 bases in between. Germline V gene lookup returns CDR1 MNHEY and CDR2 SVGEGT. The CDR3 sequence is CASNFGVSNSPLHF. CDR3 bases: TGTGCCAGCAACTTCGGAGTGAGTAATTCACCCCTCCACTTT.

The V gene is TRBV15, the J gene TRBJ2-6; D perhaps matches TRBD1 (7 bases). V lost 3 bases to trimming and J lost 2 bases, with 23 bases between them. The germline CDR1 and CDR2 sequences are LNHNV and YYDKDF (reference sequence). CDR3 length: 20 residues. CDR3 nucleotides: TGTGCCACCAGCAGGGATCAGATGGGCAGGGGGGCGGCTGGGGCCAACGTCCTGACTTTC. This translates into CATSRDQMGRGAAGANVLTF.

This clonotype was counted only a few times. The chain has TRBV7-2 and TRBJ1-1, with TRBD1 matching over 7 bases. V was pared by 4 bases and J by 0 bases, with 8 bases of the junction left unmatched. Germline assignment: CDR1 SGHTA and CDR2 FQGNSA. CDR3 length: 16 amino acids. The CDR3 nucleotides are TGTGCCAGCAGCTCCGACTTGACAGGGTTGAACACTGAAGCTTTCTTT. Its translation: CASSSDLTGLNTEAFF.

This clonotype has only a few counts. The rearrangement uses TRBV30 and TRBJ2-7; D possibly corresponds to TRBD2 (6 bases). This CDR3 contains 14 residues. Per germline, CDR1 GTSNPN and CDR2 SVGIG (reference sequence). Trimming pared 0 bases from V and 4 bases from J, leaving 13 bases between. This CDR3 reads CAWSVQNRGYEQYF. For the CDR3, the DNA is TGTGCCTGGAGTGTCCAAAATCGGGGGTACGAGCAGTACTTC.

By sample share, this clonotype is medium-sized (0.01 to 0.1%). This chain uses TRBV7-2 with TRBJ1-5; unclear D gene. This CDR3 region has 15 residues. V lost 5 bases, J lost 3 bases, and 14 bases lay in between. Germline V CDR1 and CDR2: SGHTA, FQGNSA. DNA for the CDR3: TGTGCCAGCAGCGTCCGGCGGGGTTTCAATCAGCCCCAGCATTTT. This gives the protein CASSVRRGFNQPQHF.

This clonotype appeared a few times. DNA for the CDR3: TGTGCCAGCATAAGGCGGTCCCTTGGGGATACGCAGTATTTT. Translated: CASIRRSLGDTQYF. The V and J genes are TRBV2 and TRBJ2-3; D remains ambiguous. V lost 7 bases, J lost 6 bases, and 17 bases lay in between. This CDR3 comprises 14 residues. CDR1 SNHLY and CDR2 FYNNEI come from the germline V gene.

The chain joins TRBV6-5 to TRBJ2-3; possible D gene TRBD2, 6 bases. Trimming took 0 bases from V and 3 from J, leaving 10 bases between them. Germline loops: CDR1 MNHEY, CDR2 SVGAGI. The CDR3 has 15 amino acids. DNA for the CDR3: TGTGCCAGCAGTTACTCGGAGGGAATAACAGATACGCAGTATTTT. Amino acids: CASSYSEGITDTQYF.

A single count supports this clonotype. The chain is built from TRBV7-9 and TRBJ1-1; 8 nucleotides line up with TRBD1. This CDR3 is 16 amino acids long. CDR1 and CDR2 from the germline V gene are SEHNR and FQNEAQ (reference sequence). Trimming at V came to 2 bases and at J to 1 base, leaving 6 bases not matched to a gene. The CDR3 DNA reads as TGTGCCAGCAGCTTAACATCGACAGGGGAGAACACTGAAGCTTTCTTT. Residues: CASSLTSTGENTEAFF.

The rearrangement links TRBV10-3 to TRBJ2-5, with 8 bases that match TRBD1. The ends lost 6 bases at V and 3 bases at J; junction bases unmatched: 3. This CDR3 has 13 residues. Germline CDR1 reads ENHRY; CDR2 reads SYGVKD. The CDR3 DNA reads as TGTGCCATCAGGAAGACAGGGGAAGAGACCCAGTACTTC. Translated: CAIRKTGEETQYF.

This clonotype was counted a few times. The V call is TRBV28, the J call TRBJ2-7; the D gene is possibly TRBD2 (7 bases). CDR1 is MDHEN and CDR2 is SYDVKM in the germline V gene. CDR3 length: 17 residues. V gave up 3 bases and J gave up 1 base, with 19 bases separating them. This CDR3 is CASSFHLGEGGSYEQYF. The DNA for the CDR3 is TGTGCCAGCAGTTTCCACCTCGGGGAGGGGGGGTCCTACGAGCAGTACTTC.

This clonotype was seen a handful of times. The genes are TRBV12-3 or TRBV12-4 and TRBJ2-3, with 10 positions matching TRBD2. The CDR3 is 15 amino acids. V was pared by 8 bases and J by 2 bases, with 7 bases of the junction left unmatched. The CDR3 is CASSPAGGLTDTQYF. The CDR3, as DNA: TGTGCCAGCTCCCCAGCGGGAGGGCTCACAGATACGCAGTATTTT.